This entry features one TCR beta chain sequence. Its cognate antigen has yet to be identified. One base away there is no much larger clone; base qualities are not given. The sample is drawn from a study of cytomegalovirus exposure and HLA in healthy donors (dated 2017 in TCRdb). About the investigation overall: In an earlier analysis of 587 of the donors, about 270 Gb of sequence data and 90 million to 130 million unique TCR beta sequences from about 180 million T cells were reported. Around 330 gigabases of sequencing data and around 80 million unique TCR sequences made up an early release that covered nearly 650 HLA-typed donors. Of the 300 to 500 genotyped donors, approximately 81% were placed in the genetic ancestry cluster associated with self-reported Caucasian donors. The study was designed to test whether signatures of past pathogen exposure could be identified by cataloging public T cell receptors. Using immunosequencing, the study profiled T cell repertoires from 666 subjects and related those repertoires to cytomegalovirus serostatus. In addition to the first cohort of around 670 subjects, a separate validation cohort of over 90 different subjects was used. The study combined high-throughput TCR immunosequencing, statistical association of individual TCRs with disease status, and machine learning to predict cytomegalovirus infection status. A later analysis re-analyzed previously published TCR beta repertoires from 600 to 850 donors and added high-resolution HLA genotyping to study TCR occurrence patterns. The later analysis used no new phenotypic data to find candidate immune exposures, relying instead on TCR beta sequences and their occurrence across donors. An earlier analysis of 587 of the donors applied high-throughput TCR beta sequencing to assess whether each TCR beta V gene segment acted as functional or pseudogenic. Donor age, sex, ethnicity and CMV serostatus were collected together with the repertoire data. A later genetic analysis took genome-wide SNP genotypes for about 65% of the roughly 670 donors and used that subset as a discovery cohort. All discovery cohort repertoires had been generated on a single sequencing platform. HLA typing covered class I and class II loci at four-digit resolution. Typing coverage differed by locus: A, B, C, DRB1 and DQB1 were typed in about 620-630 donors, DQA1 in around 500, DPA1 in approximately 610, and DPB1 in 472. Because of strong linkage in the cohort, roughly five DR-DQ haplotypes were treated as single units for association and clustering. Among some 400 genotyped donors of the cohort, an average of approximately 240,000 unique TCR beta nucleotide sequences was sequenced per donor, of which approximately 18% were non-productive. Here is what the overall study found, with its caveats: Three of the identified cytomegalovirus-associated TCR beta chains were confirmed in vitro to be specific for cytomegalovirus antigens. A cluster of highly shared sequence variants was judged likely to represent a technical artifact of the sequencing pipeline. A later analysis found that HLA-associated TCR beta chains were more clonally expanded and had lower generation probabilities than equally common non-associated chains. An association between a missense DCLRE1C variant and V-gene and J-gene trimming of TCR beta chains was found in a later genetic analysis and replicated in an independent cohort. Presence/absence analyses assumed roughly uniform sequencing depth across donors, an assumption that may not hold. In both the original and validation cohorts, the classifier was reported to diagnose cytomegalovirus status with high specificity and sensitivity. A further reported finding was that TCR beta sequences accurately predicted the HLA-A and HLA-B alleles for most subjects in the first cohort. Fewer than 20 rarely observed V segments, including chromosome 9 orphons, were excluded from the earlier analysis of just under 600 of the donors because counts were too low. Because HLA typing was missing for some donors at each locus, association tests included only the typed subset. Immune exposure information for the cohort was limited to CMV serostatus. In an earlier analysis of under 600 of the donors, most TCR beta V segments were observed in productive rearrangements about 87% or about 30% of the time, broadly matching IMGT annotations. According to a later analysis, parvovirus B19, influenza, CMV and Epstein-Barr virus appeared linked to several top co-occurrence clusters. Most TCR sequences were observed very rarely across donors, whereas some public TCRs were present in many individuals. Linkage disequilibrium might explain the correlated functional status among segregating V segments, but an unknown experimental factor could not be ruled out. The authors suggested that the approach could potentially be extended to other disease states and immunological phenotypes. In a later genetic analysis, fewer N-insertions in productive TCRs were reported among donors in an Asian-associated ancestry cluster than the roughly 670-donor mean. Strong co-occurrence of HLA alleles, especially DR and DQ, made assigning TCR associations to individual alleles difficult. Most CMV-associated TCR beta chains appeared to be HLA-restricted in a later analysis, and the HLA associations seemed to be driven largely by CMV exposure. A later analysis found that TCR association rates varied across HLA loci, with DRB1 alleles showing the most associated TCRs and HLA-C alleles the fewest. The 87-base-pair reads could not distinguish some IMGT-functional V segments, including TRBV6-2 and TRBV6-3, so those segments were excluded. The cohort was sequenced for TCR beta chains only, and without alpha or paired-chain data the features that could be detected were limited. Specific HLA alleles were associated with around 18,000 TCR beta sequences at a false discovery rate of 0.05 in a later analysis. The study listed 164 TCR beta chains as associated with cytomegalovirus.

The library relied on the immunoSEQ multiplex PCR assay. The multiplex PCR relied on a mix of 60 forward primers for TCR Vbeta segments and 13 reverse primers for TCR Jbeta segments. A multiplex PCR assay on genomic DNA amplified the CDR3 region of rearranged TCR beta genes. The amplified TCR beta libraries were sequenced on the Illumina HiSeq System as 87-base-pair reads. In the original analysis: A later analysis tallied 80 million to 95 million unique TCR beta chains across the roughly 610 repertoires, and some 12 million of those chains were shared by two or more donors. A nearest-neighbor algorithm error-corrected the raw reads and collapsed the reads into unique sequences, merging closely related sequences to remove PCR and sequencing errors. CDR3 sequences were aligned to IMGT reference sequences to assign V, D and J gene segments. For a sequence to be retained, a match of at least six nucleotides to both a V gene segment and a J gene segment was required. A rearrangement counted as productive if the CDR3 had no stop codons and remained in frame with V and J, and every other rearrangement counted as non-productive. CDR3 was defined by IMGT convention, running from the second conserved V-encoded cysteine to the conserved J-encoded phenylalanine. In an earlier analysis of around 640 of the donors, sequences lacking an unambiguous match to a single V gene segment were excluded. An earlier analysis of fewer than 650 of the donors classified V segments as functional when productive rearrangements were above 56.7% and as segregating when the standard deviation between donors was above 5%. A statistical classification framework was developed to diagnose cytomegalovirus status using the catalog of TCR beta chain sequences. V and J gene assignment, in a later analysis, came from comparing TCR nucleotide sequences with IMGT/GENE-DB human TR gene sequences. Using the TCRdist pipeline, a later analysis assigned CDR3 sequences along with most-parsimonious VDJ recombination scenarios. In a later analysis, each TCR beta chain was defined by its CDR3 amino acid sequence together with its V-gene family, and reads lacking a unique V-gene family were excluded. In a later analysis, approximately 640 highly shared, low-generation-probability nucleotide sequences were removed to address suspected cross-contamination and a sequencing artifact. In a later analysis, a clonal expansion index was calculated for each public chain from normalized within-repertoire ranks of inferred template counts. In a later analysis, generation probabilities were computed with a VDJ recombination model fitted to out-of-frame rearrangements, and the resulting probabilities were checked against IGoR. In a later analysis, hypergeometric tests were used to score TCR-TCR, TCR-HLA and TCR-CMV co-occurrence, with a repertoire-size bias correction applied to TCR pairs. In a later analysis, false discovery rates were estimated by permuting HLA or CMV assignments 20 times. In a later analysis, co-occurring TCRs were grouped using DBSCAN, with TCRdist sequence similarity added in when clustering inside HLA-allele-positive subsets. Co-occurrence clustering excluded repertoires with fewer than 30,000 or more than 120,000 public chains, plus five with anomalous nucleotide sharing. In its TCRdb copy, this immuneACCESS table keeps in-frame sequences only and misses some clones. Where compared with another copy, unresolved V genes explain less than half of these, and the others have no known cause. Clone size and the V and J calls come from that table; the DNA yielded D and trimming. The table for this sample lists 250,000 to 300,000 clones; over 90% of them were counted only once. In total, the top ten clones hold 1.5% to 2% of the sample.

The cohort was made up of around 720 healthy bone marrow donors. Cohort members were all nominally healthy when sampled, although unrecorded immune exposures were likely present. The donor tested CMV seronegative, placing the donor among the 300 to 400 seronegative members of the cohort. Each donor provided a peripheral blood sample, and peripheral blood mononuclear cells were used for TCR beta sequencing. Genomic DNA extraction from the blood cell samples was performed with the Qiagen DNeasy Blood Extraction Kit. Counted from cysteine to phenylalanine, this CDR3 has 17 amino acids. Here the CDR3 DNA is all that survives: 51 bases in frame from base 1.

The chain is assembled from TRBV21-1 and TRBJ2-7; TRBD2, the table's D call, lacks a check against the DNA. TRBV21-1 is reported as a pseudogene. The sequence derives from a girl aged 2 to 9 in good health and CMV-seronegative. The sequenced sample was PBMCs. The CDR3 here reads CASSIWEESTRSYEQYF. The sequence in DNA is TGTGCCAGCAGCATCTGGGAGGAATCGACACGCTCCTACGAGCAGTACTTC.